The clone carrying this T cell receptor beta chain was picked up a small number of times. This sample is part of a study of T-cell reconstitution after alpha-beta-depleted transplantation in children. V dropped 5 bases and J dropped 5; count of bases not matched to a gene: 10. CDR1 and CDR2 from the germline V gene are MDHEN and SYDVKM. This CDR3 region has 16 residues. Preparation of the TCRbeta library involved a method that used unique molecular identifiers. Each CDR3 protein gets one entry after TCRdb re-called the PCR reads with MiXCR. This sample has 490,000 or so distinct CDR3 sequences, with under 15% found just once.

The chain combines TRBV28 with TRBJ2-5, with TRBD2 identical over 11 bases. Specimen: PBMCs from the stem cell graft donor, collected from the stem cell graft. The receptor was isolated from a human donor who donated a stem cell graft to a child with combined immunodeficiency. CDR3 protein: CASSPQLAGGQETQYF. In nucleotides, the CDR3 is TGTGCCAGCAGTCCCCAATTAGCGGGGGGGCAGGAGACCCAGTACTTC.